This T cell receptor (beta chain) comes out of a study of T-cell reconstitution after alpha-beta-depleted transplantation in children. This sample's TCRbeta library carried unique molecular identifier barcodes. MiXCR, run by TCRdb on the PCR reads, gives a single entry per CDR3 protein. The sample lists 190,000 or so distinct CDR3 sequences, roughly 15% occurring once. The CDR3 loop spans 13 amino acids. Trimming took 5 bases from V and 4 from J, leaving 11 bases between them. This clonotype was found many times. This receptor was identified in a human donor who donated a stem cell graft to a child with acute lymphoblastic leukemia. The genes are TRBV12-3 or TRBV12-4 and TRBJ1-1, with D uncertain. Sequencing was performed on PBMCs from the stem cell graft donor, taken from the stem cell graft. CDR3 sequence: CASSVRTGTEAFF. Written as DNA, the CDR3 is TGTGCCAGCAGTGTTAGGACGGGCACTGAAGCTTTCTTT.